Listed here are 22 T cell receptor beta chains from one sample, sequenced in a study of T cell repertoires in cytomegalovirus infection. These receptors are not linked to any known antigen. TCRdb fed the reads into MiXCR, producing one record per CDR3 protein. The sample has 110,000 to 150,000 distinct CDR3 sequences; roughly a third are singletons. The source material was CD8+ T cells from cultured PBMCs, sampled from culture after CMV antigen stimulation. All receptors come from a human donor in good health (CMV status not recorded). Some clones in this sample may be carry-over from other donors' samples.

The V call is TRBV7-2, the J call TRBJ1-2; 9 nucleotides line up with TRBD1. The CDR3 contains 14 residues. J lost 4 bases, V lost 3 bases, and 3 bases had no gene match. Germline V gene sequence: CDR1 SGHTA, CDR2 FQGNSA. The CDR3 loop is CASSLDRGPYGYTF. The CDR3 DNA is TGTGCCAGCAGCTTGGACAGGGGCCCCTATGGCTACACCTTC.

This clonotype came up many times. CDR3 nucleotide sequence: TGTGCCACCCGAGGGGGGAACACTGAAGCTTTCTTT. It yields the protein CATRGGNTEAFF. This chain uses TRBV11-2 with TRBJ1-1, with D perhaps TRBD1 (6 bases). V lost 10 bases and J 1 base, leaving 10 bases between the germline ends. Germline CDR1 SGHAT, CDR2 FQNNGV. The CDR3 is 12 residues long. Full variable domain (missing parts from reference TRBV11-2 and TRBJ1-1): EAGVAQSPRYKIIEKRQSVAFWCNPISGHATLYWYQQILGQGPKLLIQFQNNGVVDDSQLPKDRFSAERLKGVDSTLKIQPAKLEDSAVYLCATRGGNTEAFFGQGTRLTVV.

The chain joins TRBV19 to TRBJ2-1, with 7 bases aligning to TRBD1. The CDR3 totals 15 residues. Germline assignment: CDR1 LNHDA and CDR2 SQIVND (reference sequence). Losses at the gene ends were 7 bases for V and 1 base for J; bases not matched to a gene: 7. CDR3 protein: CASTLDRVSYNEQFF. DNA for the CDR3: TGTGCCAGTACCCTAGACAGGGTGTCCTACAATGAGCAGTTCTTC. Based on the CDR3 plus reference TRBV19 and TRBJ2-1, the full variable domain is DGGITQSPKYLFRKEGQNVTLSCEQNLNHDAMYWYRQDPGQGLRLIYYSQIVNDFQKGDIAEGYSVSREKKESFPLTVTSAQKNPTAFYLCASTLDRVSYNEQFFGPGTRLTVL.

This clonotype was counted between two and nine times. This sequence joins TRBV4-1 and TRBJ2-7; possibly TRBD1 for D (6 bases). The ends were cut back, 4 bases at V and 5 bases at J, with 12 bases in the middle. CDR3 length: 13 amino acids. The germline CDR1 and CDR2 sequences are MGHRA and YSYEKL. The CDR3 DNA reads as TGCGCCAGCAGCCGGATACAGGGCCACGAGCAGTACTTC. It specifies CASSRIQGHEQYF.

The V call is TRBV28, the J call TRBJ1-5, with TRBD1 matching 7 bases. This CDR3 comprises 15 residues. V lost 4 bases and J lost 6; bases outside the gene matches: 9. The germline CDR1 and CDR2 sequences are MDHEN and SYDVKM. CDR3 nucleotides: TGTGCCAGCAGTTCGGGACAGACTGCGACTCAGCCCCAGCATTTT. This encodes CASSSGQTATQPQHF.

The genes are TRBV28 and TRBJ2-2; weak D call: TRBD2 (6 bases). Germline V lookup: CDR1 MDHEN, CDR2 SYDVKM. V lost 6 bases to trimming and J lost 6 bases, with 20 bases between them. The CDR3 is 16 residues long. The CDR3 loop reads CASRISAGGAAGELFF. The DNA of the CDR3 is TGTGCCAGCAGAATATCTGCAGGAGGGGCCGCCGGGGAGCTGTTTTTT.

The rearrangement links TRBV5-5 to TRBJ2-5, with 12 positions matching TRBD2. The germline V gene encodes CDR1 SGHKS and CDR2 YYEKEE (reference sequence). The trim removed 3 bases at V and 0 bases at J, leaving 3 bases unmatched. The CDR3 runs 16 residues. In nucleotides, the CDR3 is TGTGCCAGCAGCTCACTAGCGGGGGGCGACCAAGAGACCCAGTACTTC. Translation gives CASSSLAGGDQETQYF.

The chain uses TRBV19 and TRBJ1-1; 12 positions agree with TRBD1. The germline V gene encodes CDR1 LNHDA and CDR2 SQIVND (reference sequence). The CDR3 runs 14 residues. J gave up 3 bases and V 10 bases, and 6 bases lay outside the gene matches. In DNA form, the CDR3 reads TGTGCCACCCGGGACAGGGGGCAGGACACTGAAGCTTTCTTT. This encodes CATRDRGQDTEAFF.

Here the CDR3 DNA reads TGTGCCAGCCGGGACAAGGACACAGATACGCAGTATTTT. Protein sequence: CASRDKDTDTQYF. The chain recombines TRBV12-3 or TRBV12-4 with TRBJ2-3, with D possibly TRBD1 on 6 matching bases. The CDR3 covers 13 residues. V was shortened by 8 bases and J by 2 bases, with 11 bases between the two germline ends.

This clonotype was picked up many times. The chain carries TRBV7-2 and TRBJ1-1; D gene unclear. Germline V gene data show CDR1 as SGHTA and CDR2 as FQGNSA. The CDR3 spans 18 residues. V dropped 2 bases and J dropped 0 bases, with 19 bases sitting between them. In DNA, the CDR3 is TGTGCCAGCAGCTTACCGGGTCATTTCACCCCCTTGAACACTGAAGCTTTCTTT. It codes for CASSLPGHFTPLNTEAFF.

The CDR3 DNA sequence: TGCAGTGCTAGGGTACTAGCGGGGGCCTCCGATGAAGGGACCCAGTACTTC. Translated, it gives CSARVLAGASDEGTQYF. The chain uses TRBV20-1 and TRBJ2-5; 11 bases are shared with TRBD2. V dropped 3 bases and J dropped 7; count of bases not matched to a gene: 16. The CDR3 is made up of 17 amino acids. CDR1 and CDR2 (germline): DFQATT, SNEGSKA (reference sequence).

The table lists this clonotype with a count of one. The V gene is TRBV7-8, the J gene TRBJ2-5; D gene uncertain. The CDR3 length is 16 residues. V was trimmed by 4 bases and J by 1 base, leaving 16 bases between them. CDR1 is SGHVS and CDR2 is FQNEAQ in the germline V gene. The CDR3 here is CASSSPWIHSQETQYF. The CDR3 DNA is TGTGCCAGCAGCTCGCCCTGGATTCACAGCCAAGAGACCCAGTACTTC.

V and J are TRBV7-6 and TRBJ2-5; TRBD2 is a possible D gene (7 bases). CDR1 and CDR2 (germline): SGHVS, FNYEAQ. Trimming cost V 2 bases and J 8 bases, with 24 bases left between them. The CDR3 spans 17 residues. As DNA, the CDR3 is TGTGCCAGCAGCTTAATCATCGGGGGGCCAAAGGTAGATACCCAGTACTTC. Residues: CASSLIIGGPKVDTQYF.

This chain joins TRBV28 and TRBJ1-2, with 10 bases fitting TRBD1. V was clipped by 7 bases and J by 2 bases; unmatched bases: 4. The CDR3 covers 14 residues. Germline CDR1 MDHEN, CDR2 SYDVKM. CDR3 loop: CASTRTGGNYGYTF. The DNA for the CDR3 is TGTGCCAGCACTCGGACAGGGGGGAACTATGGCTACACCTTC.

The rearrangement uses TRBV7-6 and TRBJ2-6; D tentatively reads TRBD1 or TRBD2 (6 bases each). Trimming shortened V by 5 bases and J by 4 bases, and 15 bases separated the two germline ends. The CDR3 extends over 16 amino acids. CDR1 is SGHVS, CDR2 FNYEAQ, per germline. The CDR3 region has the DNA TGTGCCAGCAGCCACGAGGGGGAGGCCGGGGCCAACGTCCTGACTTTC. Amino acids: CASSHEGEAGANVLTF.

This chain uses TRBV6-1 with TRBJ2-7; no firm D call. The germline gives CDR1 MNHNS, CDR2 SASEGT. This CDR3 region has 12 residues. The V gene lost 3 bases and the J gene lost 4 bases, with 7 bases spanning the gap. The CDR3 loop is CASSDLVYEQYF. For the CDR3, the DNA is TGTGCCAGCAGTGACCTCGTATACGAGCAGTACTTC.

V usage is TRBV2 and J usage is TRBJ1-4, with D unresolved. There are 13 residues in the CDR3. V lost 2 bases, J lost 8 bases, and 9 bases lay in between. The germline V gene has CDR1 SNHLY and CDR2 FYNNEI. The CDR3 spells CASSEYLNEKLFF. DNA of the CDR3: TGTGCCAGCAGTGAATACTTGAACGAAAAACTGTTTTTT.

This clonotype was recorded many times. This sequence joins TRBV6-1 and TRBJ1-6; 7 bases are a match to TRBD1. Germline V CDR1 and CDR2: MNHNS, SASEGT. The CDR3 runs 16 residues. The V gene end was trimmed by 3 bases and the J gene end by 4 bases; junction bases not matched to a gene: 6. Here the CDR3 DNA reads TGTGCCAGCAGTGACGACAGGGTTTTTTATAATTCACCCCTCCACTTT. Its translation is CASSDDRVFYNSPLHF.

This chain joins TRBV20-1 and TRBJ2-3; 11 bases align to TRBD2. V was pared by 4 bases and J by 5 bases, with 23 bases of the junction left unmatched. The V gene's germline CDR1 is DFQATT and CDR2 SNEGSKA (reference sequence). CDR3 length: 20 residues. CDR3 sequence: CSATSLDWTSGQGRGDTQYF. The CDR3 nucleotides are TGCAGTGCTACTTCTCTTGACTGGACTAGCGGGCAAGGTCGTGGAGATACGCAGTATTTT.

The chain combines TRBV12-3 or TRBV12-4 with TRBJ2-7; D is undetermined. This CDR3 contains 12 residues. V lost 2 bases and J 7 bases, leaving 9 bases between the germline ends. The CDR3 DNA reads TGTGCCAGCAGTTTAATAATGGGGGAGCAGTACTTC. It yields the protein CASSLIMGEQYF.

The J gene is TRBJ2-7, the V gene TRBV4-1, with 7 bases identical to TRBD1. With 0 bases clipped from V and 4 bases from J, the junction kept 9 bases outside the gene matches. Germline V CDR1 and CDR2: MGHRA, YSYEKL. This CDR3 is 16 amino acids long. The CDR3 DNA reads as TGCGCCAGCAGCCAAGACCTCAGACAGGGATATTACGAGCAGTACTTC. Translation gives CASSQDLRQGYYEQYF.

The table lists this clonotype with many counts. The chain's CDR3 is CASSLGRWGNTEAFF. The CDR3 region has the DNA TGTGCCAGCAGCTTAGGTCGTTGGGGGAACACTGAAGCTTTCTTT. The V and J genes are TRBV7-6 and TRBJ1-1, with D unresolved. This CDR3 has 15 amino acids. CDR1 SGHVS and CDR2 FNYEAQ come from the germline V gene. Trimming took 1 base from V and 1 from J, leaving 10 bases between them.